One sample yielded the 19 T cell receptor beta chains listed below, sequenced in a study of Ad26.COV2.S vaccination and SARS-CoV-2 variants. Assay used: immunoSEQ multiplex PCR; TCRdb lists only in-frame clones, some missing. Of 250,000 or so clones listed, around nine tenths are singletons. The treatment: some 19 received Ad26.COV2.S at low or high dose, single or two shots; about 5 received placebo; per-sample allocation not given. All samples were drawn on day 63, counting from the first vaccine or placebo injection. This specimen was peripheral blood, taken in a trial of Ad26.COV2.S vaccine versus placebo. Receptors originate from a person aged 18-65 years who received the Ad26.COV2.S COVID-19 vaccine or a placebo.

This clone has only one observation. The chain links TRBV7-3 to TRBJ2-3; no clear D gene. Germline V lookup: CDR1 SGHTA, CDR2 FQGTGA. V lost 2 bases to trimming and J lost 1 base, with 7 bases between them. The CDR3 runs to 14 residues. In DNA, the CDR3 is TGTGCCAGCAGCTTACTTGGGGGCACAGATACGCAGTATTTT. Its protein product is CASSLLGGTDTQYF.

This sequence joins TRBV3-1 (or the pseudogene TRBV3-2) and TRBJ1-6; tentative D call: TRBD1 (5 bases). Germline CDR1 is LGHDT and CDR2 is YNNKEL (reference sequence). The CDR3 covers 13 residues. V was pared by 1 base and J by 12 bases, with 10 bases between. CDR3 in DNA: TGTGCCAGCAGCCAAGGGACGGGGGGACCCCTCCACTTT. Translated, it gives CASSQGTGGPLHF.

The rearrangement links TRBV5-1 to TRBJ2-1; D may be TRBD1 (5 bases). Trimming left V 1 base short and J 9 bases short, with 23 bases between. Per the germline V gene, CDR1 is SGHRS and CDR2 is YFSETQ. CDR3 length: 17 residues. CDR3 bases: TGCGCCAGCAGCTTGTTTCTTGGGGCAGGACGGCAAGGTGAGCAGTTCTTC. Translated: CASSLFLGAGRQGEQFF. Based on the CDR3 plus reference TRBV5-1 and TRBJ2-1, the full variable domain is KAGVTQTPRYLIKTRGQQVTLSCSPISGHRSVSWYQQTPGQGLQFLFEYFSETQRNKGNFPGRFSGRQFSNSRSEMNVSTLELGDSALYLCASSLFLGAGRQGEQFFGPGTRLTVL.

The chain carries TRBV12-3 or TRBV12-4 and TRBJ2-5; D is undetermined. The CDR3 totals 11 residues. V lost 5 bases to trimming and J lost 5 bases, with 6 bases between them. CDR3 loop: CASSKTETQYF. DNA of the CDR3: TGTGCCAGCAGTAAGACGGAGACCCAGTACTTC.

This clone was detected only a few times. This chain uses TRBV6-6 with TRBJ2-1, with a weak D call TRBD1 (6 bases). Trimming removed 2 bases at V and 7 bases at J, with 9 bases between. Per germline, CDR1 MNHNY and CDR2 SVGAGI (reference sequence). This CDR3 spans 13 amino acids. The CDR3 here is CASSYQQGNEQFF. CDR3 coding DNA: TGTGCCAGCAGTTACCAACAGGGAAATGAGCAGTTCTTC.

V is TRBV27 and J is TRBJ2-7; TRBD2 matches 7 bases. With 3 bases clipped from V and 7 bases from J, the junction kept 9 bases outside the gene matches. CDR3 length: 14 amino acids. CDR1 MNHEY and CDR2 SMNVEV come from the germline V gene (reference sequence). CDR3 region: CASSFDPGGEEQYF. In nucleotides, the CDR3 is TGTGCCAGCAGTTTCGACCCGGGGGGTGAAGAGCAGTACTTC.

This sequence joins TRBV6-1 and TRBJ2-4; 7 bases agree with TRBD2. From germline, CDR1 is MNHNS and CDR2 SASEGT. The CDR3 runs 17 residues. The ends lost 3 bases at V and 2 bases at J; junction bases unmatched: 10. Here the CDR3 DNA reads TGTGCCAGCAGTGAGGAAAGTGGGGGGGTGTCCAAAAACATTCAGTACTTC. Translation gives CASSEESGGVSKNIQYF.

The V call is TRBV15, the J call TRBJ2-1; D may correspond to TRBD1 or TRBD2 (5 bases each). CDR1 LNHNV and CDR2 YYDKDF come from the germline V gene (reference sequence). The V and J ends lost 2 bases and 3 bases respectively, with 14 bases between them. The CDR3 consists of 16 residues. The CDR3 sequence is CATSRHTGTNYNEQFF. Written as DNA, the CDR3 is TGTGCCACCAGCAGACACACCGGGACCAACTACAATGAGCAGTTCTTC.

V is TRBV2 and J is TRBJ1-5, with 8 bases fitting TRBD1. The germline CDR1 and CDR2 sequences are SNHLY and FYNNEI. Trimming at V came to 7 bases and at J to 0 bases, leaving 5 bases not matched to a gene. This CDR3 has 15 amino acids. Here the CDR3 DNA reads TGTGCCAGCACTACTGACAGGGGTAGCAATCAGCCCCAGCATTTT. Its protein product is CASTTDRGSNQPQHF.

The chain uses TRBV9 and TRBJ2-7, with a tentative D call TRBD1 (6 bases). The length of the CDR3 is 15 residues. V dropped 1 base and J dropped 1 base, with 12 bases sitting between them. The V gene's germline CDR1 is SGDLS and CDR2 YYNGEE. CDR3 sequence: CASSVYRDTSYEQYF. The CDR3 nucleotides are TGTGCCAGCAGCGTATACCGGGACACTTCCTACGAGCAGTACTTC.

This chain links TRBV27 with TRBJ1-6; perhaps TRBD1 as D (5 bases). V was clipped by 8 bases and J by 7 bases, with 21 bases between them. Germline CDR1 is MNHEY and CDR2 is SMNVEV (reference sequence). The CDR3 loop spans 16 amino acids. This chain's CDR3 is CASRPNAQGSNSPLHF. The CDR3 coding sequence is TGTGCCAGCCGGCCTAATGCCCAGGGCTCGAATTCACCCCTCCACTTT.

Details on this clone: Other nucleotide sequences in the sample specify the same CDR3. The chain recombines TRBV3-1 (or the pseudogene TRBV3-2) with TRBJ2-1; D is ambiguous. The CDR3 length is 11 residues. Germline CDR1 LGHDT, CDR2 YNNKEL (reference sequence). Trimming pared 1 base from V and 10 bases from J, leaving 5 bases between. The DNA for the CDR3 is TGTGCCAGCAGCCAAGGTGGGGAGCAGTTCTTC. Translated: CASSQGGEQFF.

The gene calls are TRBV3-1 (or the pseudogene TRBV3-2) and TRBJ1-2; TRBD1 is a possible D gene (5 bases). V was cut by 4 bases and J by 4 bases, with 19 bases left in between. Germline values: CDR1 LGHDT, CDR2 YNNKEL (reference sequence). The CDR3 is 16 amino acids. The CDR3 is CASSPAGGASAYGYTF. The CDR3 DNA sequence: TGTGCCAGCAGCCCCGCCGGGGGAGCTTCCGCCTATGGCTACACCTTC.

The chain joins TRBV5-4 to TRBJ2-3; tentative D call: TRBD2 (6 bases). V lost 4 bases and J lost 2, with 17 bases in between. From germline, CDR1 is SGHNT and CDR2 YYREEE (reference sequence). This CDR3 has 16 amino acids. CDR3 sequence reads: CASSLPGLRNTDTQYF. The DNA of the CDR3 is TGTGCCAGCAGCCTGCCGGGACTTCGTAACACAGATACGCAGTATTTT.

This CDR3 is CASSPRLAGGSSTDTQYF. As DNA, the CDR3 is TGTGCCAGCAGCCCACGACTAGCGGGGGGATCTAGCACAGATACGCAGTATTTT. The chain uses TRBV11-2 and TRBJ2-3; 13 bases are a match to TRBD2. J lost 0 bases, V lost 5 bases, and 8 bases had no gene match. Germline loops: CDR1 SGHAT, CDR2 FQNNGV. The CDR3 loop spans 18 amino acids.

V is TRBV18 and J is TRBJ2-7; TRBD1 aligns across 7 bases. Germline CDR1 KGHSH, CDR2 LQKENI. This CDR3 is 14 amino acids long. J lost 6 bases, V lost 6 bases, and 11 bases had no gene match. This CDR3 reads CASSLTQGEGEQYV. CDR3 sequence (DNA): TGTGCCAGCTCTCTAACTCAGGGGGAAGGCGAGCAGTACGTC.

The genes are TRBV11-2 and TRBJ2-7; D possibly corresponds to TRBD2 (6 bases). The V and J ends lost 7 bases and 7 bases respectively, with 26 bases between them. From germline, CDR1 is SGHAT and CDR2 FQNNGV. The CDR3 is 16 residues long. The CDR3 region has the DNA TGTGCCAGCATCCCGGGACTCACCAAAACTAATGATGAGCAGTACTTC. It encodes CASIPGLTKTNDEQYF.

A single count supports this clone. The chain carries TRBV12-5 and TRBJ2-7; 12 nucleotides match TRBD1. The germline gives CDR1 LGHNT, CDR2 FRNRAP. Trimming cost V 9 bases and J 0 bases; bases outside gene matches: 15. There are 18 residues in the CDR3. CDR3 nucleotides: TGTGCTAGCAAACAAGGGGGACAGGGGGCGAAGAGCTCCTACGAGCAGTACTTC. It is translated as CASKQGGQGAKSSYEQYF.

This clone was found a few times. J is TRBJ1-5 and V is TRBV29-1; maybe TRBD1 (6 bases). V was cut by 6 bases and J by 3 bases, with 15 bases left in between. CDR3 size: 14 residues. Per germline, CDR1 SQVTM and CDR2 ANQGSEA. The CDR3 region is CSVTTGGLNQPQHF. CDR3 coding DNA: TGCAGCGTGACGACAGGTGGACTCAATCAGCCCCAGCATTTT.